The 11 T cell receptor beta chains in this list originate from one sample, sequenced in a study of blood T cell repertoires in COVID-19. Method: immunoSEQ multiplex PCR; TCRdb's copy keeps in-frame clones and lacks some. The table shows fewer than 80,000 clones, with around nine tenths occurring only once. The sequenced sample consisted of peripheral blood. These receptors were collected from a man between 65 and 85 years old with acute or convalescent COVID-19.

The V and J genes are TRBV5-1 and TRBJ2-7, with 10 bases aligning to TRBD2. This CDR3 comprises 17 residues. Germline CDR1 is SGHRS and CDR2 is YFSETQ. J was trimmed by 2 bases and V by 0 bases; bases with no gene match: 8. CDR3 region: CASSLDWRSGGAYEQYF. The CDR3, as DNA: TGCGCCAGCAGCTTGGACTGGAGAAGCGGGGGGGCCTACGAGCAGTACTTC.

This chain links TRBV7-6 with TRBJ1-3; no clear D gene. This CDR3 has 14 amino acids. Trimming shortened V by 5 bases and J by 0 bases, and 8 bases separated the two germline ends. Germline CDR1 is SGHVS and CDR2 is FNYEAQ. For the CDR3, the DNA is TGTGCCAGCAGCCCGTATAGCTCTGGAAACACCATATATTTT. Its protein is CASSPYSSGNTIYF.

The chain couples TRBV5-3 to TRBJ2-1; TRBD2 agrees at 11 bases. TRBV5-3 is an open reading frame whose function is uncertain. V trimming: 4 bases; J trimming: 7 bases; junction bases outside the gene matches: 10. The CDR3 is 16 residues long. CDR3 sequence reads: CARSNSGGVRLNEQFF. The CDR3 nucleotides read TGTGCCAGAAGCAATAGCGGGGGGGTGAGGCTGAATGAGCAGTTCTTC.

The chain combines TRBV6-5 with TRBJ2-3, with D possibly being TRBD2 (5 bases). The CDR3 runs 12 residues. CDR1 is MNHEY and CDR2 is SVGAGI in the germline V gene. Trimming removed 6 bases at V and 6 bases at J, with 10 bases between. The CDR3 nucleotides read TGTGCCAGCAGATCTACGGGGGATACGCAGTATTTT. Its translation is CASRSTGDTQYF.

This clone has more than one count but fewer than ten. The chain is built from TRBV6-2 or TRBV6-3 and TRBJ2-3; a possible D gene is TRBD2 (6 bases). The CDR3 sequence is 16 residues long. CDR1 is MNHEY and CDR2 is SVGEGT in the germline V gene. The V and J ends lost 0 bases and 4 bases respectively, with 14 bases between them. In DNA, the CDR3 is TGTGCCAGCAGTTACTCGACTAGAACCCCTGCAGATACGCAGTATTTT. Amino acid sequence: CASSYSTRTPADTQYF.

V gene TRBV5-1 combines with J gene TRBJ2-3; unclear D gene. With 4 bases removed from V and 6 bases from J, the gap between germline ends came to 12 bases. Looked up from germline, CDR1 is SGHRS and CDR2 is YFSETQ. This CDR3 has 13 amino acids. In DNA form, the CDR3 reads TGCGCCAGCAGCGTAACTGATCTGGATACGCAGTATTTT. Translation: CASSVTDLDTQYF. Full variable domain (rest looked up from reference TRBV5-1 and TRBJ2-3): KAGVTQTPRYLIKTRGQQVTLSCSPISGHRSVSWYQQTPGQGLQFLFEYFSETQRNKGNFPGRFSGRQFSNSRSEMNVSTLELGDSALYLCASSVTDLDTQYFGPGTRLTVL.

The rearrangement joins TRBV11-2 to TRBJ1-1; tentative D call: TRBD1 (6 bases). This CDR3 is 14 amino acids long. Trimming cost V 5 bases and J 2 bases, with 12 bases left between them. Per the germline V gene, CDR1 is SGHAT and CDR2 is FQNNGV. CDR3 protein: CASSMTGANTEAFF. The CDR3 DNA is TGTGCCAGCAGCATGACAGGAGCTAACACTGAAGCTTTCTTT.

This rearrangement joins TRBV27 to TRBJ2-7, with 7 bases aligning to TRBD1. CDR3 length: 14 residues. CDR1 is MNHEY, CDR2 SMNVEV, per germline (reference sequence). J gave up 5 bases and V 5 bases, and 9 bases lay outside the gene matches. Here the CDR3 reads CASSPSTGSDEQYF. The CDR3 DNA reads TGTGCCAGCAGTCCATCGACAGGGTCGGACGAGCAGTACTTC.

As DNA, the CDR3 is TGCGCCAGCAGCAAACACCAGGGGACTAAAGAGACCCAGTACTTC. This translates into CASSKHQGTKETQYF. J is TRBJ2-5 and V is TRBV5-1; weak D call: TRBD2 (7 bases). Germline V gene data show CDR1 as SGHRS and CDR2 as YFSETQ. The CDR3 contains 15 residues. Trimming removed 4 bases from V and 3 bases from J, with 16 bases in between. The whole variable domain, remainder taken from reference TRBV5-1 and TRBJ2-5, is KAGVTQTPRYLIKTRGQQVTLSCSPISGHRSVSWYQQTPGQGLQFLFEYFSETQRNKGNFPGRFSGRQFSNSRSEMNVSTLELGDSALYLCASSKHQGTKETQYFGPGTRLLVL.

This sequence joins TRBV11-3 and TRBJ2-5; D is perhaps TRBD2 (6 bases). In germline, CDR1 is SGHNT, CDR2 YENEEA. The CDR3 is made up of 15 amino acids. V lost 5 bases and J 1 base, leaving 14 bases between the germline ends. The CDR3 nucleotides read TGTGCCAGCAGCCTGGGACTCTTGGGCCAAGAGACCCAGTACTTC. This gives the protein CASSLGLLGQETQYF.

The CDR3 protein is CASSQGQGLGSPLHF. CDR3 nucleotides: TGCGCCAGCAGCCAGGGACAGGGGCTCGGTTCACCCCTCCACTTT. This chain connects TRBV4-1 to TRBJ1-6; 10 bases agree with TRBD1. The trim removed 3 bases at V and 9 bases at J, leaving 5 bases unmatched. The V gene's germline CDR1 is MGHRA and CDR2 YSYEKL. The CDR3 has 15 residues.